The TCR beta chain described here comes from a study of technical replicates of blood from a handful of donors. TCRdb keeps only in-frame clones here, not all; method: immunoSEQ multiplex PCR. Counted here are approximately 79,000 clones, about 96% occurring once; the ten biggest clones make up approximately 0.32%. The CDR3 length is 13 residues. V was pared by 5 bases and J by 3 bases, with 11 bases between. Germline V gives CDR1 SGDLS, CDR2 YYNGEE. Source material: T cells isolated from PBMCs. This clonotype originated in a human donor in good health. V and J are TRBV9 and TRBJ1-1, with D unclear. CDR3 amino acids: CASSPRLYTEAFF. CDR3 bases: TGTGCCAGCAGTCCCAGGCTATACACTGAAGCTTTCTTT.